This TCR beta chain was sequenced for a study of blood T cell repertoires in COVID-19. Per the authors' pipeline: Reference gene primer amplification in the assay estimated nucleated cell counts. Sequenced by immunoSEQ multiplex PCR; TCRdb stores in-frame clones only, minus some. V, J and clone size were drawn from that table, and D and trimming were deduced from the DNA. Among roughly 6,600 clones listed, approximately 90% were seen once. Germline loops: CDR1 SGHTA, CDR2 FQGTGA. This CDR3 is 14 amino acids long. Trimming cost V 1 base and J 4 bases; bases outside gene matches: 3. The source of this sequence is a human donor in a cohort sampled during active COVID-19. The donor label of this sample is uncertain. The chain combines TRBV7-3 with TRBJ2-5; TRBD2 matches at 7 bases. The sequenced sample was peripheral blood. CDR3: CASSLNGGGETQYF. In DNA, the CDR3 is TGTGCCAGCAGCTTAAACGGCGGGGGAGAGACCCAGTACTTC.